This T cell receptor (beta chain) stems from a study of T-cell reconstitution after alpha-beta-depleted transplantation in children. During its preparation, the TCRbeta library received unique molecular identifiers. TCRdb passed the PCR reads through MiXCR, listing each CDR3 protein once. The data contain 75,000 to 90,000 distinct CDR3 sequences, 14% of them seen just once; the ten biggest clones take up about 30%. Concerning this clonotype: Antigen specificity is unknown.

CDR1 and CDR2 (germline): LGHDT, YNNKEL (reference sequence). The V segment lost 1 base and the J segment 9 bases; nucleotides outside the gene matches: 10. The CDR3 runs to 16 residues. Whole-study results and caveats: At the one-year point after transplant, T-cell counts and TCRbeta diversity were found to come mostly from T cells that had been newly produced.

This clonotype was obtained from a male patient aged 2 to 9 who had a stem cell transplant for acute lymphoblastic leukemia, so the T cells may come from the graft donor. Source: PBMCs, mostly from graft donor cells, taken 180 days after TCRalphabeta/CD19-depleted stem cell transplant. The chain carries TRBV3-1 and TRBJ2-1; 9 bases agree with TRBD2. In DNA, the CDR3 is TGTGCCAGCAGCCAAGTACGACTAGCGGTCCGTGCTGAGCAGTTCTTC. Residues: CASSQVRLAVRAEQFF.